These T cell receptor beta chains were read from a single sample in a study of cytomegalovirus exposure and HLA in healthy donors. Sequenced by immunoSEQ multiplex PCR; TCRdb stores in-frame clones only, minus some. The table includes 90,000 to 150,000 clones, about 76% detected once. The sequenced material came from PBMCs. These receptors were taken from a woman aged 40 to 55 in good health and CMV-seropositive. CDR3s include the opening cysteine and the closing phenylalanine or tryptophan. The D gene is left open where the match is weak. A clone size is listed for some rows: how often the clone was seen (once, few, many), or a class if it is expanded.

d_call	j_call	v_call	clone_size	cdr3_aa	cdr3_nt
NA	TRBJ2-1	TRBV2	NA	CASSSTGRNEQFF	TGTGCCAGCAGCTCGACAGGACGCAATGAGCAGTTCTTC
TRBD2	TRBJ2-2	TRBV25-1	NA	CASSEARGGMGTGELFF	TGTGCCAGCAGTGAGGCGCGGGGGGGCATGGGGACCGGGGAGCTGTTTTTT
TRBD1	TRBJ1-1	TRBV29-1	NA	CSVVQGGNTEAFF	TGCAGCGTTGTACAGGGGGGAAACACTGAAGCTTTCTTT
NA	TRBJ2-5	TRBV6-5	NA	CASSYQPDSLVQTQYF	TGTGCCAGCAGTTATCAACCGGACAGCCTCGTACAGACCCAGTACTTC
TRBD2	TRBJ2-1	TRBV5-1	NA	CASSLRPPGLAGGNEQFF	TGCGCCAGCAGCTTGCGCCCCCCAGGACTAGCGGGGGGCAATGAGCAGTTCTTC
NA	TRBJ2-7	TRBV27	NA	CASSPKGGLGSYEQYF	TGTGCCAGCAGTCCAAAGGGCGGGCTAGGGTCCTACGAGCAGTACTTC
NA	TRBJ2-7	TRBV6-5	NA	CASSHPPNYRQYF	TGTGCCAGCAGTCATCCTCCAAACTATAGGCAGTACTTC
NA	TRBJ1-5	TRBV30	NA	CAWSLSTGPQHF	TGTGCCTGGAGTCTCTCAACCGGGCCCCAGCATTTT
NA	TRBJ1-1	TRBV7-9	NA	CASSSLRASEAFF	TGTGCCAGCAGTTCCCTCAGGGCAAGCGAAGCTTTCTTT
TRBD1	TRBJ1-2	TRBV9	few	CASSLSIRQGPSGYTF	TGTGCCAGCAGCCTCTCCATTCGACAGGGCCCATCCGGCTACACCTTC
NA	TRBJ1-4	TRBV9	NA	CASSSLLPRPNEKLFF	TGTGCCAGCAGTTCACTCCTCCCCCGTCCTAATGAAAAACTGTTTTTT
TRBD1	TRBJ2-3	TRBV19	once	CASSGTGYSTDTQYF	TGTGCCAGTAGTGGGACAGGGTATAGCACAGATACGCAGTATTTT
TRBD1	TRBJ1-2	TRBV27	NA	CASSTLDRVSLYGYTF	TGTGCCAGCAGTACCCTCGACAGGGTGAGCCTCTATGGCTACACCTTC
TRBD1	TRBJ2-3	TRBV11-2	NA	CASSLRPDRSTDTQYF	TGTGCCAGCAGCCTCCGGCCGGACAGGTCCACAGATACGCAGTATTTT
NA	TRBJ2-7	TRBV6-4	NA	CASSDTTGRKVYEQYF	TGTGCCAGCAGTGACACAACAGGGAGAAAGGTCTACGAGCAGTACTTC
TRBD2	TRBJ2-1	TRBV6-5	NA	CASRLAGSRNEQFF	TGTGCCAGCAGACTAGCGGGGTCTAGGAATGAGCAGTTCTTC
NA	TRBJ1-1	TRBV6-1	NA	CASSERRPGATEAFF	TGTGCCAGCAGTGAACGTCGGCCAGGGGCCACTGAAGCTTTCTTT
TRBD1	TRBJ2-1	TRBV19	NA	CASSSRTGYNEQFF	TGTGCCAGTAGTTCCCGGACAGGCTACAATGAGCAGTTCTTC
TRBD1	TRBJ1-5	TRBV5-6	once	CASSFRGLGNQPQHF	TGTGCCAGCAGCTTCAGGGGGCTGGGCAATCAGCCCCAGCATTTT
NA	TRBJ2-7	TRBV14	NA	CASSLASEQYF	TGTGCCAGCAGCTTAGCGTCCGAGCAGTACTTC
NA	TRBJ2-1	TRBV5-4	once	CASSFIPVVEQFF	TGTGCCAGCAGCTTCATTCCGGTGGTTGAGCAGTTCTTC
NA	TRBJ1-6	TRBV10-3	NA	CAISESGGNSPLHF	TGTGCCATCAGTGAGTCTGGCGGGAATTCACCCCTCCACTTT
NA	TRBJ1-5	TRBV7-9	NA	CASSFTNFSSNQPQHF	TGTGCCAGCAGCTTCACTAACTTTTCTAGCAATCAGCCCCAGCATTTT
TRBD2	TRBJ2-1	TRBV5-3	NA	CARSRRTSVGEQFF	TGTGCCAGAAGCCGTCGGACTAGCGTCGGTGAGCAGTTCTTC
TRBD1	TRBJ2-2	TRBV2	NA	CASSSTGGWTGELFF	TGTGCCAGCAGTTCGACAGGGGGCTGGACCGGGGAGCTGTTTTTT
TRBD1	TRBJ1-1	TRBV2	NA	CASSQTGGIDEAFF	TGTGCCAGCAGCCAAACAGGGGGCATCGATGAAGCTTTCTTT
NA	TRBJ2-5	TRBV30	NA	CAWTASQETQYF	TGTGCCTGGACGGCTAGCCAAGAGACCCAGTACTTC
TRBD1	TRBJ1-6	TRBV6-1	NA	CASSPRQGTSPLHF	TGTGCCAGCAGTCCCCGACAGGGTACTTCACCCCTCCACTTT
NA	TRBJ1-4	TRBV30	few	CAWSPYLRGTNEKLFF	TGTGCCTGGAGCCCTTACTTGCGGGGCACTAATGAAAAACTGTTTTTT
NA	TRBJ2-1	TRBV18	once	CASSPLFILGRGYNEQFF	TGTGCCAGCTCACCACTTTTCATTCTCGGACGGGGCTACAATGAGCAGTTCTTC
TRBD1	TRBJ2-7	TRBV18	NA	CASSSAGQGGEQYF	TGTGCCAGCTCATCAGCGGGACAGGGAGGCGAGCAGTACTTC
NA	TRBJ2-4	TRBV10-1	NA	CASPPGDRPKNIQYF	TGCGCCAGTCCACCTGGCGACAGGCCCAAAAACATTCAGTACTTC
NA	TRBJ2-3	TRBV27	NA	CASSPGLNTQYF	TGTGCCAGCAGCCCCGGACTAAACACGCAGTATTTT
TRBD1	TRBJ1-6	TRBV5-1	NA	CASSSGQGGNSPLHF	TGCGCCAGCAGCTCCGGACAGGGTGGTAATTCACCCCTCCACTTT
NA	TRBJ1-6	TRBV5-1	NA	CASSLRRESSPLHF	TGCGCCAGCAGCTTAAGGCGGGAGAGTTCACCCCTCCACTTT
TRBD2	TRBJ2-5	TRBV4-1	NA	CASSPGLAGEGTQYF	TGCGCCAGCAGCCCGGGACTAGCGGGGGAAGGGACCCAGTACTTC
NA	TRBJ2-7	TRBV6-1	NA	CASSDPGGSVYEQYF	TGTGCCAGCAGTGACCCTGGGGGGAGTGTGTACGAGCAGTACTTC
TRBD2	TRBJ2-1	TRBV7-9	few	CASSPLAGGLNNEQFF	TGTGCCAGCAGCCCCCTAGCGGGGGGCCTGAACAATGAGCAGTTCTTC
NA	TRBJ1-1	TRBV11-2	NA	CASQGATEAFF	TGTGCCAGCCAGGGTGCCACTGAAGCTTTCTTT
NA	TRBJ1-5	TRBV18	NA	CASSPARGESQHF	TGTGCCAGCTCACCAGCCAGGGGAGAGTCCCAGCATTTT
TRBD1	TRBJ1-5	TRBV18	NA	CASSPAQGDSNQPQHF	TGTGCCAGCTCACCGGCCCAGGGGGATAGCAATCAGCCCCAGCATTTT
TRBD2	TRBJ2-3	TRBV19	NA	CASSTSGGSGDTQYF	TGTGCCAGTAGTACTAGCGGGGGATCAGGGGATACGCAGTATTTT
TRBD1	TRBJ1-5	TRBV18	few	CASSPAGTGRNQPQHF	TGTGCCAGCTCACCAGCGGGGACAGGGAGAAATCAGCCCCAGCATTTT
NA	TRBJ1-4	TRBV19	NA	CASGDRRATNEKLFF	TGTGCCAGTGGAGACCGGAGGGCGACTAATGAAAAACTGTTTTTT
TRBD1	TRBJ2-7	TRBV29-1	NA	CSVDRGRNEQYF	TGCAGCGTGGACAGGGGAAGGAACGAGCAGTACTTC
TRBD1	TRBJ2-3	TRBV5-6	NA	CASSNGQGRDTQYF	TGTGCCAGCAGCAATGGACAGGGGAGGGATACGCAGTATTTT
NA	TRBJ2-2	TRBV13	NA	CASKKAGRTGELFF	TGTGCCAGCAAAAAGGCAGGGAGGACCGGGGAGCTGTTTTTT
NA	TRBJ1-1	TRBV29-1	NA	CSVAHRENTEAFF	TGCAGCGTTGCTCACAGGGAGAACACTGAAGCTTTCTTT
NA	TRBJ2-1	TRBV6-5	once	CASSYSSEGQFF	TGTGCCAGCAGTTACTCGTCGGAGGGACAGTTCTTC
NA	TRBJ2-3	TRBV6-6	NA	CASSSLGAHTQYF	TGTGCCAGCAGTTCCCTGGGGGCCCATACGCAGTATTTT
NA	TRBJ1-5	TRBV11-2	NA	CASSLGYTNQPQHF	TGTGCCAGCAGCTTAGGTTACACCAATCAGCCCCAGCATTTT
TRBD1	TRBJ1-1	TRBV27	NA	CASSKWTGGNTEAFF	TGTGCCAGCAGTAAATGGACAGGGGGGAACACTGAAGCTTTCTTT
TRBD1	TRBJ1-4	TRBV6-6	NA	CASSTDRGSEKLFF	TGTGCCAGCAGTACGGACAGGGGAAGTGAAAAACTGTTTTTT
TRBD2	TRBJ2-7	TRBV5-1	NA	CASTIESGGSYEQYF	TGCGCCAGCACTATCGAATCGGGGGGCTCCTACGAGCAGTACTTC
TRBD1	TRBJ2-6	TRBV4-1	once	CASSLLLIGQGVSGANVLTF	TGCGCCAGCAGCCTCTTACTCATCGGACAGGGGGTCTCTGGGGCCAACGTCCTGACTTTC
NA	TRBJ2-5	TRBV6-1	once	CASIEAGRETQYF	TGTGCCAGCATTGAGGCGGGGAGGGAGACCCAGTACTTC
TRBD1	TRBJ1-6	TRBV27	few	CASSPDRAVSYNSPLHF	TGTGCCAGCAGTCCGGACAGGGCCGTGTCCTATAATTCACCCCTCCACTTT